Listed below are T cell receptor beta chains from one sample, sequenced in a study of OX40 agonist ivuxolimab in advanced cancers. This table comes from immunoSEQ multiplex PCR, and its TCRdb copy is limited to in-frame clones, with some not included. The sample includes tens of thousands of clones, more than 85% seen only once; the top ten take about 12%. Source: CD4+ or CD8+ T cells sorted from blood, taken in a trial of the OX40 agonist ivuxolimab. The source is an adult with an advanced solid tumor such as melanoma, head and neck, liver or kidney cancer. CDR3s include the opening cysteine and the closing phenylalanine or tryptophan. The order of the fields is clone size, D gene, J gene, V gene, CDR3 length, CDR3 DNA, CDR3 protein. D genes are given only for firm matches. Clone size is given for some rows only: seen once, a few or many times, or a class if the clone is expanded.

size: once; D: TRBD1; J: TRBJ1-6; V: TRBV18; length: 16; DNA: TGTGCCAGCTCACCGGGACAGGGGGCCAAAAATTCACCCCTCCACTTT; CDR3: CASSPGQGAKNSPLHF
size: NA; D: NA; J: TRBJ1-1; V: TRBV11-2; length: 13; DNA: TGTGCCAGCAGCTCCCAATTAGGAACTGAAGCTTTCTTT; CDR3: CASSSQLGTEAFF
size: NA; D: NA; J: TRBJ1-5; V: TRBV7-2; length: 13; DNA: TGTGCCAGCAGCTACAGGACAGATCAGCCCCAGCATTTT; CDR3: CASSYRTDQPQHF
size: NA; D: NA; J: TRBJ2-3; V: TRBV5-1; length: 14; DNA: TGCGCCAGCAGCTTGGGGCTAGCGACAGATACGCAGTATTTT; CDR3: CASSLGLATDTQYF
size: NA; D: TRBD2; J: TRBJ2-3; V: TRBV5-4; length: 15; DNA: TGTGCCAGCAGCTTGGCTAGCGGGAGTGCAGATACGCAGTATTTT; CDR3: CASSLASGSADTQYF
size: NA; D: TRBD1; J: TRBJ1-5; V: TRBV2; length: 17; DNA: TGTGCCAGCAGTGAGTGGACGGGGGGGACAGGCAATCAGCCCCAGCATTTT; CDR3: CASSEWTGGTGNQPQHF
size: NA; D: NA; J: TRBJ2-2; V: TRBV5-8; length: 15; DNA: TGTGCCAGCAGCTTGCTAACGCAGTACACCGGGGAGCTGTTTTTT; CDR3: CASSLLTQYTGELFF
size: once; D: NA; J: TRBJ2-7; V: TRBV7-9; length: 14; DNA: TGTGCCACCCCGCCACCGGGACACCTATACGAGCAGTACTTC; CDR3: CATPPPGHLYEQYF
size: NA; D: NA; J: TRBJ1-4; V: TRBV28; length: 14; DNA: TGTGCCAGCAGTTCACCTAGTACTAATGAAAAACTGTTTTTT; CDR3: CASSSPSTNEKLFF
size: NA; D: TRBD1; J: TRBJ2-7; V: TRBV6-6; length: 14; DNA: TGTGCCAGCAGTCTGTGGGACAGGGGGCTCGAGCAGTACTTC; CDR3: CASSLWDRGLEQYF
size: NA; D: NA; J: TRBJ1-5; V: TRBV6-1; length: 14; DNA: TGTGCCAGCAGCCTATCCCCCGGTAATCAGCCCCAGCATTTT; CDR3: CASSLSPGNQPQHF
size: once; D: NA; J: TRBJ2-7; V: TRBV4-1; length: 14; DNA: TGCGCCAGCAGCCAAGTGAGGGGGGAAGGCGAGCAGTACTTC; CDR3: CASSQVRGEGEQYF
size: NA; D: TRBD1; J: TRBJ2-7; V: TRBV27; length: 13; DNA: TGTGCCAGCAGTTCGGTGACAGGGGGCGAGCAGTACTTC; CDR3: CASSSVTGGEQYF
size: once; D: TRBD2; J: TRBJ2-5; V: TRBV10-3; length: 13; DNA: TGTGCCATCCAGACTAGCGGGAGCGAGACCCAGTACTTC; CDR3: CAIQTSGSETQYF
size: NA; D: NA; J: TRBJ1-1; V: TRBV5-1; length: 13; DNA: TGCGCCAGCAGCCCGAGGGGGGACTATGAAGCTTTCTTT; CDR3: CASSPRGDYEAFF
size: NA; D: TRBD2; J: TRBJ2-1; V: TRBV9; length: 15; DNA: TGTGCCAGCAGCCTTAGCGGGAGGGCCTTGGATGAGCAGTTCTTC; CDR3: CASSLSGRALDEQFF
size: once; D: TRBD1; J: TRBJ2-7; V: TRBV27; length: 15; DNA: TGTGCCAGCAGTACCCTAGGACAGGGAAGACGCGAGCAGTACTTC; CDR3: CASSTLGQGRREQYF
size: NA; D: TRBD1; J: TRBJ1-1; V: TRBV29-1; length: 13; DNA: TGCAGCGTTAAGGGACAGGGGAACACTGAAGCTTTCTTT; CDR3: CSVKGQGNTEAFF
size: NA; D: NA; J: TRBJ2-2; V: TRBV4-3; length: 15; DNA: TGCGCCAGCAGCCAAGTTTTATCCCTTACCGGGGAGCTGTTTTTT; CDR3: CASSQVLSLTGELFF
size: NA; D: NA; J: TRBJ1-6; V: TRBV28; length: 13; DNA: TGTGCCAGCAGAATCCCTCTTAATTCACCCCTCCACTTT; CDR3: CASRIPLNSPLHF
size: NA; D: NA; J: TRBJ2-5; V: TRBV18; length: 14; DNA: TGTGCCAGCTCACCACGAGCGCTGCTAGAGACCCAGTACTTC; CDR3: CASSPRALLETQYF
size: NA; D: NA; J: TRBJ1-4; V: TRBV6-6; length: 15; DNA: TGTGCCAGCAGTTACCGATGGGGTATGGATGAAAAACTGTTTTTT; CDR3: CASSYRWGMDEKLFF
size: NA; D: NA; J: TRBJ1-3; V: TRBV6-5; length: 15; DNA: TGTGCCAGCAGTTACTCGAGGTTATCTGGAAACACCATATATTTT; CDR3: CASSYSRLSGNTIYF
size: NA; D: TRBD1; J: TRBJ2-3; V: TRBV29-1; length: 14; DNA: TGCAGCGTTCAACACAGGGGGCTGGCAGATACGCAGTATTTT; CDR3: CSVQHRGLADTQYF
size: NA; D: TRBD2; J: TRBJ2-7; V: TRBV11-2; length: 15; DNA: TGTGCCAGCAGCTTAATGCTAGCGGGCTACTACGAGCAGTACTTC; CDR3: CASSLMLAGYYEQYF
size: NA; D: NA; J: TRBJ1-4; V: TRBV12-5; length: 14; DNA: TGTGCTAGTGGCCCACGGGACAACCCTAGAAAACTGTTTTTT; CDR3: CASGPRDNPRKLFF
size: NA; D: NA; J: TRBJ2-7; V: TRBV1; length: 15; DNA: TGCACCAGCAGCCACTGTGCTAGCGGGAGGGGGGAGCAGTACTTC; CDR3: CTSSHCASGRGEQYF
size: NA; D: NA; J: TRBJ2-5; V: TRBV6-5; length: 15; DNA: TGTGCCAGCAGTGGGACGTTGGGCATCGGGGAGACCCAGTACTTC; CDR3: CASSGTLGIGETQYF
size: NA; D: NA; J: TRBJ2-1; V: TRBV7-9; length: 15; DNA: TGTGCCAGCAGCTTGCCGGCGAGCTCCTACAATGAGCAGTTCTTC; CDR3: CASSLPASSYNEQFF
size: NA; D: NA; J: TRBJ2-2; V: TRBV19; length: 14; DNA: TGTGCCAGTAATACAGGCAGGATCACCGGGGAGCTGTTTTTT; CDR3: CASNTGRITGELFF
size: few; D: TRBD1; J: TRBJ1-6; V: TRBV5-1; length: 16; DNA: TGCGCCAGCAGCTGGACAGGGGGCGGTGGTAATTCACCCCTCCACTTT; CDR3: CASSWTGGGGNSPLHF
size: once; D: NA; J: TRBJ2-3; V: TRBV19; length: 17; DNA: TGTGCCAGTAGTATAGCTCCTCCGGGACGCTTGGCAGATACGCAGTATTTT; CDR3: CASSIAPPGRLADTQYF
size: NA; D: TRBD1; J: TRBJ1-5; V: TRBV18; length: 18; DNA: TGTGCCAGCTCACCACCCTCGGGACAGGGGAGGTTGTGGCAGCCCCAGCATTTT; CDR3: CASSPPSGQGRLWQPQHF
size: NA; D: TRBD2; J: TRBJ2-7; V: TRBV27; length: 18; DNA: TGTGCCAGCAGTGCGACTAGCGGGAGGGTAGGTAGGACCTACGAGCAGTACTTC; CDR3: CASSATSGRVGRTYEQYF